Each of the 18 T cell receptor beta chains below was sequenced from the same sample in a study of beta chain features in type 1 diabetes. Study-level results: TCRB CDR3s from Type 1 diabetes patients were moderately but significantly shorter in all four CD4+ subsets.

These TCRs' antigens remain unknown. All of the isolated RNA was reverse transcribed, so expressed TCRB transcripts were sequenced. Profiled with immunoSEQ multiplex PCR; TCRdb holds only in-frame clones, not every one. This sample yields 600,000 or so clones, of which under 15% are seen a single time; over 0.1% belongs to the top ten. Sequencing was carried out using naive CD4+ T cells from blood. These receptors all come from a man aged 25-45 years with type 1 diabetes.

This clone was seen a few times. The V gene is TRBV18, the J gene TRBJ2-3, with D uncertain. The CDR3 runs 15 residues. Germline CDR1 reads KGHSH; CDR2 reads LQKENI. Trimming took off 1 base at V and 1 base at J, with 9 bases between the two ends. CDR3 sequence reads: CASSPQGTRTDTQYF. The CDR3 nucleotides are TGTGCCAGCTCACCACAGGGAACCCGCACAGATACGCAGTATTTT.

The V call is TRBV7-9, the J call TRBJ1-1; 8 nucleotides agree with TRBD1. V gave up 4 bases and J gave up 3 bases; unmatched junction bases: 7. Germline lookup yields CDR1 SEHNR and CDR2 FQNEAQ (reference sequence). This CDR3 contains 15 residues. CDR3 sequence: CASSSADREDTEAFF. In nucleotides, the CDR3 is TGTGCCAGCAGCTCCGCGGACAGGGAGGACACTGAAGCTTTCTTT.

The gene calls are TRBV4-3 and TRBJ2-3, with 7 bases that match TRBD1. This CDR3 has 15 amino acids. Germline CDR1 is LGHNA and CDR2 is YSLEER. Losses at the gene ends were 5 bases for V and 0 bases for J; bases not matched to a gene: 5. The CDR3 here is CASSSRQGSTDTQYF. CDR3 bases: TGCGCCAGCAGCTCTCGACAGGGAAGCACAGATACGCAGTATTTT.

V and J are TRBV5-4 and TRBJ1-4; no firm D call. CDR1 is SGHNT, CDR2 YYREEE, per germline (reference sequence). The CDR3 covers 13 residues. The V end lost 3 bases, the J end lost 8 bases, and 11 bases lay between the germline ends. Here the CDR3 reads CASSSGGEEKLFF. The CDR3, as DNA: TGTGCCAGCAGCTCGGGTGGGGAAGAAAAACTGTTTTTT.

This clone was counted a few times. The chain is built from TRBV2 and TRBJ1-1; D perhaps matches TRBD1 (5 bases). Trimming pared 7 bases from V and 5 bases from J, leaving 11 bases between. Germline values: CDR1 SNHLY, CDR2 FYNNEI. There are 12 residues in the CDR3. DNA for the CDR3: TGTGCCAGCATCCGCCGGGGGACTGAAGCTTTCTTT. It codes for CASIRRGTEAFF.

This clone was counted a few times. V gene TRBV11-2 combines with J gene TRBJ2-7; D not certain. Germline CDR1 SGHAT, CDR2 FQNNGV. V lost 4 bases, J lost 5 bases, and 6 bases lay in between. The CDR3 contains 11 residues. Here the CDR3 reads CASSSSDEQYF. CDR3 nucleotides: TGTGCCAGCAGCTCGTCCGACGAGCAGTACTTC.

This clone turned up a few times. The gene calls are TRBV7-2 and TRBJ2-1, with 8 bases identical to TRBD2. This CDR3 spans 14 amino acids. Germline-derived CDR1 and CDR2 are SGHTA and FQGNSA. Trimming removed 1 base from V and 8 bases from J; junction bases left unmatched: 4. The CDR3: CASSLVLGRDEQFF. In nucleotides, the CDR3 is TGTGCCAGCAGCTTAGTTCTCGGGAGGGATGAGCAGTTCTTC. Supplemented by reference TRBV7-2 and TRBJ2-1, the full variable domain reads GAGVSQSPSNKVTEKGKDVELRCDPISGHTALYWYRQSLGQGLEFLIYFQGNSAPDKSGLPSDRFSAERTGGSVSTLTIQRTQQEDSAVYLCASSLVLGRDEQFFGPGTRLTVL.

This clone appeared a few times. The CDR3 coding sequence is TGTGCCATCAGGGCATCGCCGGGACTAGCGGGGGAAGAGACCCAGTACTTC. Translated, it gives CAIRASPGLAGEETQYF. The chain recombines TRBV10-3 with TRBJ2-5; 14 bases map to TRBD2. The CDR3 is 17 amino acids. Germline lookup yields CDR1 ENHRY and CDR2 SYGVKD. V shed 6 bases and J 3 bases; nucleotides not matched to a gene: 9.

The CDR3 DNA reads TGTGCCAGCAGCCTAGGGATAGATACCTACGAGCAGTACTTC. As protein: CASSLGIDTYEQYF. The chain uses TRBV5-6 and TRBJ2-7; D remains unclear. The V gene lost 4 bases and the J gene lost 2 bases, with 13 bases spanning the gap. There are 14 residues in the CDR3. Germline CDR1 and CDR2: SGHDT and YYEEEE.

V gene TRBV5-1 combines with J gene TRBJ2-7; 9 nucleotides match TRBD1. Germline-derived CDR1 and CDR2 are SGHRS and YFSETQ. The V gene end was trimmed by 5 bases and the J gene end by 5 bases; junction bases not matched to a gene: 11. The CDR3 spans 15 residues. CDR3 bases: TGCGCCAGCAGGGCTGCCGGGACAGGGATCAACGAGCAGTACTTC. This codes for CASRAAGTGINEQYF.

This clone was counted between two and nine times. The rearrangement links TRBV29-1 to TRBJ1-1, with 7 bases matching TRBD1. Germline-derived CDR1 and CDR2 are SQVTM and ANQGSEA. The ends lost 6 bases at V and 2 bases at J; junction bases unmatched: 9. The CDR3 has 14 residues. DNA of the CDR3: TGCAGCGTAGCGGGACAGACCCTTAACACTGAAGCTTTCTTT. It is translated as CSVAGQTLNTEAFF.

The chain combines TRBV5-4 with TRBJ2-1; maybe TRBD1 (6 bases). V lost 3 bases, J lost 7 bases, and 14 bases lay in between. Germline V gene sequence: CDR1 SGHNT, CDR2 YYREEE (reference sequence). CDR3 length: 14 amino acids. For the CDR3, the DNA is TGTGCCAGCAGCTCGAGATTCCAGGGGAATGAGCAGTTCTTC. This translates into CASSSRFQGNEQFF.

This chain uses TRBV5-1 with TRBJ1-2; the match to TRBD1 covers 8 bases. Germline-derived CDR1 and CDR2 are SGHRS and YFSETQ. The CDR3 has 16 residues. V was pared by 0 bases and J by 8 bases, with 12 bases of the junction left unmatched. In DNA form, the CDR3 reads TGCGCCAGCAGCTTGGCCGGAGGACAGGGACGATTGGGCTACACCTTC. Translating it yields CASSLAGGQGRLGYTF.

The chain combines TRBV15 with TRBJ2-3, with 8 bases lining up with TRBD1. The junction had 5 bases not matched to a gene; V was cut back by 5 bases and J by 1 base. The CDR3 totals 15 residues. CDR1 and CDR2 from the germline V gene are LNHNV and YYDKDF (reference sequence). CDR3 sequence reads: CATSSLTGGTDTQYF. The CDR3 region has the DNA TGTGCCACCAGCTCGCTGACAGGGGGCACAGATACGCAGTATTTT.

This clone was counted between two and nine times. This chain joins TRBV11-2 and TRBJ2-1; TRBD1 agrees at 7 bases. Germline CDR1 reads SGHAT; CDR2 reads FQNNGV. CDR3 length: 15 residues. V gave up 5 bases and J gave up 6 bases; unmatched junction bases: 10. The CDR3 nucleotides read TGTGCCAGCAGCCAGGGACAGTTACTTCTCAATGAGCAGTTCTTC. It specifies CASSQGQLLLNEQFF.

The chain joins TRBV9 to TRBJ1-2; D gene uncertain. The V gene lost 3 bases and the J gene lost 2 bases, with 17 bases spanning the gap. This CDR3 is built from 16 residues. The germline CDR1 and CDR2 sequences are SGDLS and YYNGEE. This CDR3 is CASSAFPDGLNYGYTF. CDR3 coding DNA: TGTGCCAGCAGCGCATTCCCGGACGGGTTGAACTATGGCTACACCTTC. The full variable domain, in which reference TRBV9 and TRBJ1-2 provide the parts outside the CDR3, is DSGVTQTPKHLITATGQRVTLRCSPRSGDLSVYWYQQSLDQGLQFLIQYYNGEERAKGNILERFSAQQFPDLHSELNLSSLELGDSALYFCASSAFPDGLNYGYTFGSGTRLTVV.

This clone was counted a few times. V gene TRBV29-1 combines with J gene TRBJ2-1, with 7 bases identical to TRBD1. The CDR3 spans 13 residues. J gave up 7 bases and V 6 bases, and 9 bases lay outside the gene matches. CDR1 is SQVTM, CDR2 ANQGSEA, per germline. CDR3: CSVPNPTGNEQFF. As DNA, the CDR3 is TGCAGCGTCCCGAACCCGACAGGGAATGAGCAGTTCTTC.

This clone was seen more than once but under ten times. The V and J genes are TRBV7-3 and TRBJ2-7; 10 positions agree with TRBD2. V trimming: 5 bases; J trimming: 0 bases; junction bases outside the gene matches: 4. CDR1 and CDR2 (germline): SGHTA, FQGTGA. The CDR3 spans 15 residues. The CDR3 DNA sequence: TGTGCCAGCAGCGTTAGCGGGGGGAGCTCCTACGAGCAGTACTTC. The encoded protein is CASSVSGGSSYEQYF. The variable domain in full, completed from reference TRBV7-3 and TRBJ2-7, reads GAGVSQTPSNKVTEKGKYVELRCDPISGHTALYWYRQSLGQGPEFLIYFQGTGAADDSGLPNDRFFAVRPEGSVSTLKIQRTERGDSAVYLCASSVSGGSSYEQYFGPGTRLTVT.